One and the same sample provided the 12 T cell receptor beta chains below, sequenced in a study of T-cell reconstitution after alpha-beta-depleted transplantation in children. The TCRbeta library was prepared with unique molecular identifiers. MiXCR, run by TCRdb on the PCR reads, gives a single entry per CDR3 protein. The table records more than 150,000 distinct CDR3 sequences, 14% to 15% of them present only once. The material sequenced was PBMCs from the stem cell graft donor, taken from the stem cell graft. Source of these receptors: a human donor who donated a stem cell graft to a child with acute lymphoblastic leukemia.

This clonotype was observed many times. V gene TRBV5-1 combines with J gene TRBJ1-2; the D is unclear. Trimming cost V 4 bases and J 6 bases, with 19 bases left between them. This CDR3 spans 15 amino acids. CDR1 SGHRS and CDR2 YFSETQ come from the germline V gene. CDR3: CASSRREGRSDGYTF. In DNA, the CDR3 is TGCGCCAGCAGCCGGCGGGAGGGTAGGAGCGATGGCTACACCTTC.

This clonotype occurred many times. The rearrangement links TRBV12-3 or TRBV12-4 to TRBJ2-1; 9 nucleotides align to TRBD2. V shed 7 bases and J 0 bases; nucleotides not matched to a gene: 7. CDR3 length: 16 residues. CDR3 loop: CASMGAGGISYNEQFF. Written as DNA, the CDR3 is TGTGCCAGCATGGGAGCGGGAGGTATCTCCTACAATGAGCAGTTCTTC.

This clonotype was observed a few times. This chain links TRBV10-3 with TRBJ2-7, with a possible D match to TRBD2 (7 bases). V gave up 3 bases and J gave up 9 bases, with 15 bases separating them. The CDR3 consists of 13 residues. Germline V gene sequence: CDR1 ENHRY, CDR2 SYGVKD. The CDR3 nucleotides read TGTGCCATCAGTGACTTGGGGGGGGCGCCGCAGTACTTC. Its translation is CAISDLGGAPQYF.

This clonotype occurred many times. The CDR3 nucleotides read TGTGCCATCAGTGAACCGTTTTTTAACACAGATACGCAGTATTTT. Translating gives CAISEPFFNTDTQYF. The rearrangement uses TRBV10-3 and TRBJ2-3; D gene ambiguous. Germline V lookup: CDR1 ENHRY, CDR2 SYGVKD. This CDR3 is built from 15 residues. Trimming shortened V by 3 bases and J by 2 bases, and 12 bases separated the two germline ends.

This clonotype has at least ten counts. The chain employs TRBV7-9 and TRBJ2-2, with 8 bases identical to TRBD1. CDR3 length: 15 amino acids. V lost 5 bases to trimming and J lost 10 bases; unmatched junction nucleotides: 12. Germline CDR1 reads SEHNR; CDR2 reads FQNEAQ (reference sequence). CDR3 DNA: TGTGCCAGCAGCCCTCGGACAGGGTGGTCGGAGGAGCTGTTTTTT. Translated: CASSPRTGWSEELFF.

This clonotype was counted at least ten times. The chain employs TRBV6-6 and TRBJ2-5; no definite D call. This CDR3 is built from 11 residues. The V gene's germline CDR1 is MNHNY and CDR2 SVGAGI (reference sequence). The ends were cut back, 6 bases at V and 5 bases at J, with 7 bases in the middle. Here the CDR3 reads CASRATETQYF. DNA for the CDR3: TGTGCCAGCAGGGCTACGGAGACCCAGTACTTC.

This chain links TRBV28 with TRBJ2-5; TRBD2 matches at 7 bases. J was trimmed by 4 bases and V by 3 bases; bases with no gene match: 8. Germline V gene lookup returns CDR1 MDHEN and CDR2 SYDVKM. CDR3 length: 15 residues. The CDR3, as DNA: TGTGCCAGCAGTTTTGGGGCGGGAGTGCCAGAGACCCAGTACTTC. As protein: CASSFGAGVPETQYF.

This clonotype has ten or more counts. This chain links TRBV12-3 or TRBV12-4 with TRBJ2-2; a weak D match, TRBD2 (5 bases). This CDR3 comprises 12 residues. Between the trimmed V and J ends, which lost 7 bases and 8 bases, there was a span of 11 bases. CDR3 DNA sequence: TGTGCCAGCACGAGGGAGAGGGGGGAGCTGTTTTTT. Protein: CASTRERGELFF.

In this sample, this clonotype turned up a few times. This chain uses TRBV19 with TRBJ1-1; 9 bases map to TRBD1. The CDR3 spans 17 residues. V was clipped by 6 bases and J by 1 base; unmatched bases: 12. The V gene's germline CDR1 is LNHDA and CDR2 SQIVND (reference sequence). CDR3 protein: CASRVGTGSSSNTEAFF. DNA of the CDR3: TGTGCCAGTAGGGTTGGGACAGGGTCATCCTCGAACACTGAAGCTTTCTTT.

This clonotype was detected many times. The chain uses TRBV6-1 and TRBJ1-6; D gene unclear. Trimming took 6 bases from V and 0 from J, leaving 18 bases between them. The CDR3 sequence is 18 residues long. The germline CDR1 and CDR2 sequences are MNHNS and SASEGT. The CDR3 nucleotides are TGTGCCAGCAGCCGGTGGGCCCAGGCGGTCTCCTATAATTCACCCCTCCACTTT. Translation: CASSRWAQAVSYNSPLHF.

The chain recombines TRBV28 with TRBJ2-1, with D tentatively TRBD2 (5 bases). The length of the CDR3 is 16 residues. Germline assignment: CDR1 MDHEN and CDR2 SYDVKM. V lost 7 bases, J lost 10 bases, and 26 bases lay in between. CDR3 DNA: TGTGCCAGCACTCTCCCGAACTTCTATCCGACGGGGGAGCAGTTCTTC. Its protein product is CASTLPNFYPTGEQFF.

Ten or more counts support this clonotype. The V call is TRBV29-1, the J call TRBJ2-7, with 9 bases identical to TRBD1. Germline-derived CDR1 and CDR2 are SQVTM and ANQGSEA. The J segment lost 2 bases and the V segment lost 6 bases, leaving 20 bases of the junction unmatched. There are 18 residues in the CDR3. As DNA, the CDR3 is TGCAGCGTGGGGACAGGGTTGAAGTGGGAGTCCGGAACCTACGAGCAGTACTTC. This encodes CSVGTGLKWESGTYEQYF.